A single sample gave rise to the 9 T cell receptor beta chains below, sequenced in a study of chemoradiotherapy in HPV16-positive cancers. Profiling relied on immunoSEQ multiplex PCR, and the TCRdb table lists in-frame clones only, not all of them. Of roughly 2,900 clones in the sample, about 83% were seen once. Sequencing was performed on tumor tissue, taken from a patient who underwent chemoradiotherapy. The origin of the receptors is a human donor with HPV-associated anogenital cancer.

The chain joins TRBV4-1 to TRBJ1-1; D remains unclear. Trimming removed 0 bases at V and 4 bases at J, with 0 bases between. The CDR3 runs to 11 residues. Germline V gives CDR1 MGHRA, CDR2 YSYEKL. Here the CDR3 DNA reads TGCGCCAGCAGCCAAGACACTGAAGCTTTCTTT. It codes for CASSQDTEAFF.

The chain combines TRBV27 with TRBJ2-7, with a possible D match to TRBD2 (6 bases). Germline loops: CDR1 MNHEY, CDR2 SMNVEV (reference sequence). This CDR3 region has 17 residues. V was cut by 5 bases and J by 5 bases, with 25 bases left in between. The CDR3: CASSPRPGTVNFNEQYF. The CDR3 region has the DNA TGTGCCAGCAGTCCCCGCCCCGGGACTGTCAATTTCAACGAGCAGTACTTC.

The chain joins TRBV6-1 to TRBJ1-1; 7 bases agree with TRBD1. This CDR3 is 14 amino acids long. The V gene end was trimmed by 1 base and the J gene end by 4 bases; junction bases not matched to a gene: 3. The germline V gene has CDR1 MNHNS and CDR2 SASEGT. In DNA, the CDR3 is TGTGCCAGCAGTGAAGGTCAGGGGGGCACTGAAGCTTTCTTT. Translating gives CASSEGQGGTEAFF.

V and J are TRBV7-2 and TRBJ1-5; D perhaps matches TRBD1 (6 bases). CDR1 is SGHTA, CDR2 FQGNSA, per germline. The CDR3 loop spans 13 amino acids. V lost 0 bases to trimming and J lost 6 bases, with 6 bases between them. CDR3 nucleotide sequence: TGTGCCAGCAGCTTAGCAGGGGGTCAGCCCCAGCATTTT. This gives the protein CASSLAGGQPQHF.

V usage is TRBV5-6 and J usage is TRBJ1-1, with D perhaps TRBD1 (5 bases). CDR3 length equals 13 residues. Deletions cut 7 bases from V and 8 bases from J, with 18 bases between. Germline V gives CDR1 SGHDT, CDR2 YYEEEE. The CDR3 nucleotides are TGTGCCAGCCGCCTCAGAAGTGACAGAGAAGCTTTCTTT. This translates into CASRLRSDREAFF.

The CDR3 loop reads CASSHSHLLNTEAFF. The DNA of the CDR3 is TGTGCCAGCAGCCACAGTCACCTTCTGAACACTGAAGCTTTCTTT. This sequence joins TRBV6-6 and TRBJ1-1; D call uncertain. From germline, CDR1 is MNHNY and CDR2 SVGAGI (reference sequence). Trimming stripped 6 bases from V and 0 bases from J, with 14 bases between. This CDR3 is built from 15 residues.

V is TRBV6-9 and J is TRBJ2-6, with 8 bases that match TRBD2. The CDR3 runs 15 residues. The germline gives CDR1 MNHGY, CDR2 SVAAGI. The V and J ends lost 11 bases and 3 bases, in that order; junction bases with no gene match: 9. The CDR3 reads CAPRGGLFGANVLTF. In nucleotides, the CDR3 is TGTGCCCCCCGGGGGGGACTATTTGGGGCCAACGTCCTGACTTTC.

CDR3 sequence (DNA): TGTGCCAGCAGCTTAGCGCCAGGACAGTATGAAAAACTGTTTTTT. Its translation: CASSLAPGQYEKLFF. V and J are TRBV7-6 and TRBJ1-4; tentatively, D is TRBD1 (6 bases). The V end lost 0 bases, the J end lost 6 bases, and 11 bases lay between the germline ends. CDR1 is SGHVS, CDR2 FNYEAQ, per germline. The CDR3 spans 15 residues. Together with reference TRBV7-6 and TRBJ1-4, the CDR3 gives the full variable domain: GAGVSQSPRYKVTKRGQDVALRCDPISGHVSLYWYRQALGQGPEFLTYFNYEAQQDKSGLPNDRFSAERPEGSISTLTIQRTEQRDSAMYRCASSLAPGQYEKLFFGSGTQLSVL.

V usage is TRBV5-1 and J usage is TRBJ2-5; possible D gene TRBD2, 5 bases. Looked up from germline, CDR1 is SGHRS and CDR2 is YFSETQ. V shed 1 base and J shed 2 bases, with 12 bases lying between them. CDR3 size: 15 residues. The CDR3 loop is CASSLTSMAQETQYF. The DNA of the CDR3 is TGCGCCAGCAGCTTGACTAGTATGGCGCAAGAGACCCAGTACTTC.